Listed here are 5 T cell receptor beta chains from one sample, sequenced in a study of blood T cell repertoires in COVID-19. Only in-frame clones appear in the TCRdb table, and some are missing; sequencing was by immunoSEQ multiplex PCR. The sample records about 320,000 clones, about nine tenths being singletons. The sample taken for sequencing was PBMCs or T cells enriched from blood (not recorded which). The receptors derive from a man aged 55 to 69 who had recovered from COVID-19.

J is TRBJ2-2 and V is TRBV28, with D possibly matching TRBD1 (6 bases). The CDR3 extends over 15 amino acids. Trimming shortened V by 1 base and J by 3 bases, and 9 bases separated the two germline ends. Germline V gene sequence: CDR1 MDHEN, CDR2 SYDVKM. The chain's CDR3 is CASSLSTGYTGELFF. In nucleotides, the CDR3 is TGTGCCAGCAGTTTATCTACAGGGTACACCGGGGAGCTGTTTTTT.

A few counts support this clone. CDR3 loop: CASSSGLVVYEQYF. The DNA for the CDR3 is TGCGCCAGCAGCTCCGGACTAGTAGTTTACGAGCAGTACTTC. The chain carries TRBV5-1 and TRBJ2-7; 7 bases map to TRBD2. The CDR3 covers 14 residues. The junction had 7 bases not matched to a gene; V was cut back by 3 bases and J by 4 bases. CDR1 SGHRS and CDR2 YFSETQ come from the germline V gene.

The chain joins TRBV29-1 to TRBJ2-1; 13 bases map to TRBD2. Germline trimming cut 6 bases from V and 0 bases from J; bases unmatched to any gene: 11. The CDR3 runs to 18 residues. Germline values: CDR1 SQVTM, CDR2 ANQGSEA. The CDR3 sequence is CSVRGLAGSMSSYNEQFF. The CDR3, as DNA: TGCAGCGTACGGGGACTAGCGGGATCTATGAGCTCCTACAATGAGCAGTTCTTC.

The chain carries TRBV5-1 and TRBJ2-5; possible D gene TRBD2, 6 bases. V was pared by 0 bases and J by 2 bases, with 11 bases between. Germline V CDR1 and CDR2: SGHRS, YFSETQ. The CDR3 spans 15 residues. The CDR3 DNA follows: TGCGCCAGCAGCTTGGTAGCGGACTTGCAAGAGACCCAGTACTTC. This encodes CASSLVADLQETQYF.

This rearrangement joins TRBV11-3 to TRBJ1-1; unclear D gene. This CDR3 has 13 amino acids. The germline V gene encodes CDR1 SGHNT and CDR2 YENEEA. Trimming took off 5 bases at V and 4 bases at J, with 11 bases between the two ends. The CDR3 DNA reads TGTGCCAGCAGCACCGGAGTCGTCACTGAAGCTTTCTTT. It specifies CASSTGVVTEAFF. The full variable domain, its missing parts supplied by reference TRBV11-3 and TRBJ1-1, is EAGVVQSPRYKIIEKKQPVAFWCNPISGHNTLYWYLQNLGQGPELLIRYENEEAVDDSQLPKDRFSAERLKGVDSTLKIQPAELGDSAVYLCASSTGVVTEAFFGQGTRLTVV.